The subject of this entry is one T cell receptor (beta chain). Its antigen is as yet unknown. This entry is derived from a study of early T cells in non-severe SARS-CoV-2 infection. As for the study in general: Bulk RNA isolated from unsorted whole blood underwent sequencing; chains were not paired. Whole-study results and caveats: In VDJdb matching, anti-spike CD8 responses were favored while private and CD4 specificities went missing.

cDNA molecules, individually, were tagged with unique molecular identifiers. Each CDR3 protein gets one entry after TCRdb re-called the 5' RACE reads with MiXCR. The table records about 50,000 distinct CDR3 sequences, 8.2% of them present only once. This CDR3 comprises 13 residues. V shed 0 bases and J shed 6 bases, with 7 bases lying between them. Germline V lookup: CDR1 SGHDN, CDR2 FVKESK. The sequence was collected from an adult who was a healthcare worker with PCR-confirmed SARS-CoV-2 infection or an uninfected control (not recorded which). Sequencing was carried out using whole blood. V and J are TRBV14 and TRBJ2-3; unclear D gene. The CDR3 loop reads CASSQDHGDTQYF. The CDR3 DNA follows: TGTGCCAGCAGCCAAGATCATGGTGATACGCAGTATTTT.